Detailed here is one TCR beta chain. It has no known antigen specificity. Qualities for individual bases were not recorded, and no much larger clone is one base off. In the ophthalmopathy patients, disease was moderately to severely active, with a Clinical Activity Score of 3 or more, a NOSPECS grade of 4 or more, and a duration of less than 3 months. The study excluded patients with uncontrolled infections, other autoimmune diseases, pregnancy or lactation. Diagnoses relied on clinical symptoms, serum thyroxine and TRAb, thyroid ultrasound and orbital computed tomography. PBMCs were isolated from around 10 ml of fresh peripheral blood by Ficoll-Paque density gradient centrifugation. Total RNA was extracted using Trizol reagent, and RNA quality was assessed on an Agilent 2100 Bioanalyzer. The data derive from a study of T cells in Graves' hyperthyroidism and ophthalmopathy (dated by TCRdb to about 2019). In the study overall: Peripheral blood samples were taken at the time of initial diagnosis, prior to any treatment. A discovery cohort of approximately 100 patients, about 43 with Graves' ophthalmopathy and 57 with stable Graves' hyperthyroidism, was used to find distinguishing TCR V-J signatures. An independent validation cohort of around 19 hyperthyroidism patients and 17 patients who later progressed to ophthalmopathy tested prospective prediction of ophthalmopathy. The approximately 100 discovery patients were divided at random into training and test sets in a 7:3 ratio. The study also compared thyroid tissue and blood T-cell repertoires from a handful of Graves' hyperthyroidism patients. After blood sampling, hyperthyroidism patients were treated with methimazole at a starting dose of 30 mg daily, and ophthalmopathy patients were treated with high-dose intravenous methylprednisolone. According to the paper, TCR Vbeta CDR3 sequencing was carried out on some 130 peripheral blood samples, which came from 40 to 45 ophthalmopathy, some 73 hyperthyroidism and approximately 17 progressor patients.

Broad study findings and their caveats: In validation, progression to ophthalmopathy was predicted by the model with 70.59% sensitivity and roughly 76% specificity, a median of about 6 months before onset. No statistical method was used to fix the sample size in advance, and group allocation was not hidden from the investigators. A 13 V-J signature model separated ophthalmopathy from stable hyperthyroidism, with approximately 86% sensitivity and 81.08% specificity in cross-validation and 80%/75% in testing. Most expanded thyroid clonotypes (frequency above 0.001) were also found in blood, which suggests that blood repertoires may mirror thyroid immune responses.

TCR beta CDR3 regions were amplified from RNA transcripts. For the first round of RT-PCR on the TCR CDR3, the HTBI primer set was used together with the Qiagen OneStep RT-PCR kit. Libraries were constructed in a second round of multiplex PCR, after which size selection and purification were carried out. Libraries were sequenced paired-end with 100 bp reads on an Illumina HiSeq2000. The paper's processing steps were these. SOAPnuke was used to process the raw data, with reads discarded if the reads contained adapters or uncalled bases, had a mean Phred below 15, or lacked an exact constant-primer or identifier match. High-quality paired reads were merged using COPE v1.2.5, and each unique nucleotide sequence was defined as a clonotype. Clonotypes were aligned to IMGT TRBV, TRBD and TRBJ reference segments using MiTCR v1.1. Analysis was restricted to V-J combinations with a frequency above 0.0001, which covered 99.2% of repertoires. A TCS score was defined as the ratio between F50 (clonal expansion) and ExV (chaos), using BLOSUM62-based TCRdist between CDR3 peptides within each V-J. Welch's t-statistics and random forest reduced around 550 V-J features to fewer than 15, which were used in a naive Bayes classifier (R e1071). The public reads were reanalyzed by TCRdb: fastp trimming at Q25, MiXCR alignment, in-frame beta chains only. Each CDR3 protein gets just one entry, which takes the most common genes and DNA from the rows behind it. The V and J calls here are based on TCRdb, not the publication. Across this sample there are roughly 500,000 distinct CDR3 sequences, with approximately 23% seen only once. Of the sample, about 53% is held by the ten largest clones.

Per the germline V gene (reference sequence), SEHNR is the CDR1 and FQNEAQ is the CDR2. Measured from the cysteine to the phenylalanine, the CDR3 is 16 residues long. Only the CDR3 portion is preserved as DNA: 48 bases, with reading frame beginning at the first base. The rearrangement combines TRBV7-9 with TRBJ2-3, with the D segment identity uncertain. The J call may be wrong; the DNA end is better matched by TRBJ1-5. Sequencing was performed on blood. This sequence was found in a woman aged 70-85 years with Graves' ophthalmopathy. At the DNA level, the sequence is TGTGCCAGCAGCGCTTGGACTAGCGGGAGCACAGATACGCAGCATTTT. This sequence encodes CASSAWTSGSTDTQHF.